These T cell receptor beta chains were read from a single sample in a study of post-analysis software for immune sequencing data. TCRdb reprocessed the PCR reads via MiXCR and lists one record per CDR3 protein. Of some 690,000 distinct CDR3 sequences listed, approximately 60% are singletons. The source material was blood. All receptors come from a girl aged 2-10 years with multiple sclerosis. The CDR3 runs from the conserved cysteine through the conserved F or W. D genes are given only for firm matches. Only part of the rows carry a size: once, few, many, or a class if the clone is expanded.

CDR3 protein: CASSLVRGPYNEQFF
CDR3 DNA: TGTGCCAGCAGCTTGGTCAGGGGCCCCTACAATGAGCAGTTCTTC
CDR3 length: 15
D gene: -
V gene: TRBV7-9
J gene: TRBJ2-1
clone size: few

CDR3 protein: CATSRTPRSGSVGEQFF
CDR3 DNA: TGTGCCACCAGCAGGACCCCTAGGAGCGGGAGTGTCGGTGAGCAGTTCTTC
CDR3 length: 17
D gene: TRBD2
V gene: TRBV15
J gene: TRBJ2-1
clone size: few

CDR3 protein: CSARLGIGEQFF
CDR3 DNA: TGCAGTGCTAGGCTAGGTATCGGAGAGCAGTTCTTC
CDR3 length: 12
D gene: -
V gene: TRBV20-1
J gene: TRBJ2-1
clone size: -

CDR3 protein: CASSSGAFRQPRGDTQYF
CDR3 DNA: TGTGCCAGCAGCTCAGGAGCATTTCGACAGCCCCGTGGAGATACGCAGTATTTT
CDR3 length: 18
D gene: -
V gene: TRBV7-9
J gene: TRBJ2-3
clone size: -

CDR3 protein: CASSLKVAGGHEQYF
CDR3 DNA: TGTGCCAGCAGCTTAAAGGTAGCGGGAGGCCACGAGCAGTACTTC
CDR3 length: 15
D gene: TRBD2
V gene: TRBV13
J gene: TRBJ2-7
clone size: few

CDR3 protein: CASSFTDLPETQYF
CDR3 DNA: TGTGCCAGCAGCTTCACAGACCTCCCAGAGACCCAGTACTTC
CDR3 length: 14
D gene: -
V gene: TRBV7-9
J gene: TRBJ2-5
clone size: -

CDR3 protein: CSARDRKSESSYNEQFF
CDR3 DNA: TGCAGTGCTAGAGACCGAAAAAGCGAGAGCTCCTACAATGAGCAGTTCTTC
CDR3 length: 17
D gene: -
V gene: TRBV20-1
J gene: TRBJ2-1
clone size: -

CDR3 protein: CSVRSGSYGYTF
CDR3 DNA: TGCAGCGTTCGTTCCGGGTCATATGGCTACACCTTC
CDR3 length: 12
D gene: -
V gene: TRBV29-1
J gene: TRBJ1-2
clone size: -

CDR3 protein: CASSLEHPTEAFF
CDR3 DNA: TGCGCCAGCAGCTTGGAACATCCCACTGAAGCTTTCTTT
CDR3 length: 13
D gene: -
V gene: TRBV5-1
J gene: TRBJ1-1
clone size: -

CDR3 protein: CASSMGSGLYNEQFF
CDR3 DNA: TGTGCCAGCAGTATGGGTAGCGGGCTCTACAATGAGCAGTTCTTC
CDR3 length: 15
D gene: TRBD2
V gene: TRBV12-3/TRBV12-4
J gene: TRBJ2-1
clone size: -

CDR3 protein: CSAALDRGGTDTQYF
CDR3 DNA: TGCAGTGCTGCACTAGACAGGGGTGGCACAGATACGCAGTATTTT
CDR3 length: 15
D gene: TRBD1
V gene: TRBV20-1
J gene: TRBJ2-3
clone size: -

CDR3 protein: CASSPKTGAGNQPQHF
CDR3 DNA: TGTGCCAGCAGCCCTAAGACAGGGGCGGGCAATCAGCCCCAGCATTTT
CDR3 length: 16
D gene: TRBD1
V gene: TRBV6-2/TRBV6-3
J gene: TRBJ1-5
clone size: few

CDR3 protein: CASSWSLTSTGETQYF
CDR3 DNA: TGCGCCAGCAGCTGGAGTCTGACAAGCACGGGTGAGACCCAGTACTTC
CDR3 length: 16
D gene: -
V gene: TRBV5-1
J gene: TRBJ2-5
clone size: -

CDR3 protein: CASSQDRGQGYTDTQYF
CDR3 DNA: TGTGCCAGCAGCCAAGATAGAGGACAGGGCTACACAGATACGCAGTATTTT
CDR3 length: 17
D gene: TRBD1
V gene: TRBV4-2
J gene: TRBJ2-3
clone size: -

CDR3 protein: CASSLEGRAGGMGYTF
CDR3 DNA: TGCGCCAGCAGCTTGGAAGGTCGGGCAGGGGGCATGGGCTACACCTTC
CDR3 length: 16
D gene: TRBD1
V gene: TRBV5-1
J gene: TRBJ1-2
clone size: -

CDR3 protein: CATSRAGATNEKLFF
CDR3 DNA: TGTGCCACCAGCAGAGCGGGGGCAACTAATGAAAAACTGTTTTTT
CDR3 length: 15
D gene: -
V gene: TRBV15
J gene: TRBJ1-4
clone size: -

CDR3 protein: CASSVAQGAKNIQYF
CDR3 DNA: TGTGCCAGCAGCGTAGCTCAGGGGGCCAAAAACATTCAGTACTTC
CDR3 length: 15
D gene: -
V gene: TRBV12-3/TRBV12-4
J gene: TRBJ2-4
clone size: -

CDR3 protein: CSARTGENSPLHF
CDR3 DNA: TGCAGTGCCCGGACAGGCGAAAATTCACCCCTCCACTTT
CDR3 length: 13
D gene: TRBD1
V gene: TRBV20-1
J gene: TRBJ1-6
clone size: -

CDR3 protein: CASSPGLAGWLDTQYF
CDR3 DNA: TGTGCCAGCAGTCCGGGACTAGCGGGGTGGTTGGATACGCAGTATTTT
CDR3 length: 16
D gene: TRBD2
V gene: TRBV27
J gene: TRBJ2-3
clone size: few

CDR3 protein: CASSDTGTGDYNEQFF
CDR3 DNA: TGTGCCAGCAGTGATACCGGGACAGGGGACTACAATGAGCAGTTCTTC
CDR3 length: 16
D gene: TRBD1
V gene: TRBV25-1
J gene: TRBJ2-1
clone size: -

CDR3 protein: CASSPTSGGRYEQYF
CDR3 DNA: TGTGCCAGCAGTCCGACTAGCGGGGGGCGGTACGAGCAGTACTTC
CDR3 length: 15
D gene: TRBD2
V gene: TRBV28
J gene: TRBJ2-7
clone size: -

CDR3 protein: CASSLWTGGLDGYTF
CDR3 DNA: TGTGCCAGCAGTTTATGGACAGGGGGCTTGGATGGCTACACCTTC
CDR3 length: 15
D gene: TRBD1
V gene: TRBV12-3/TRBV12-4
J gene: TRBJ1-2
clone size: -

CDR3 protein: CASSSTGSKNIQYF
CDR3 DNA: TGTGCCAGCAGCTCCACAGGGAGCAAAAACATTCAGTACTTC
CDR3 length: 14
D gene: -
V gene: TRBV7-2
J gene: TRBJ2-4
clone size: -

CDR3 protein: CASSSLGNTEAFF
CDR3 DNA: TGTGCCAGCAGCTCCCTGGGGAACACTGAAGCTTTCTTT
CDR3 length: 13
D gene: -
V gene: TRBV7-6
J gene: TRBJ1-1
clone size: few

CDR3 protein: CASSQDRQGVGRQETQYF
CDR3 DNA: TGTGCCAGCAGCCAAGATCGGCAGGGCGTAGGGCGGCAAGAGACCCAGTACTTC
CDR3 length: 18
D gene: -
V gene: TRBV3-1
J gene: TRBJ2-5
clone size: once

CDR3 protein: CASSSPGRRTDTQYF
CDR3 DNA: TGCGCCAGCAGCAGTCCGGGACGACGCACAGATACGCAGTATTTT
CDR3 length: 15
D gene: -
V gene: TRBV5-1
J gene: TRBJ2-3
clone size: -

CDR3 protein: CASTVFGGDTGELFF
CDR3 DNA: TGTGCCAGCACCGTCTTCGGGGGCGACACCGGGGAGCTGTTTTTT
CDR3 length: 15
D gene: -
V gene: TRBV25-1
J gene: TRBJ2-2
clone size: -

CDR3 protein: CASTTSWMDQPQHF
CDR3 DNA: TGTGCCAGCACAACAAGTTGGATGGATCAGCCCCAGCATTTT
CDR3 length: 14
D gene: -
V gene: TRBV6-2/TRBV6-3
J gene: TRBJ1-5
clone size: -

CDR3 protein: CASSRTGTKASTGTQYF
CDR3 DNA: TGTGCCAGCAGCCGGACCGGGACAAAGGCTAGCACAGGTACGCAGTATTTT
CDR3 length: 17
D gene: -
V gene: TRBV5-4
J gene: TRBJ2-3
clone size: -

CDR3 protein: CASSSRWGSDTQYF
CDR3 DNA: TGTGCCAGCAGCTCCCGGTGGGGCTCAGATACGCAGTATTTT
CDR3 length: 14
D gene: -
V gene: TRBV7-2
J gene: TRBJ2-3
clone size: -

CDR3 protein: CSAGKGSSGANVLTF
CDR3 DNA: TGCAGCGCCGGAAAGGGGAGCTCTGGGGCCAACGTCCTGACTTTC
CDR3 length: 15
D gene: -
V gene: TRBV29-1
J gene: TRBJ2-6
clone size: -

CDR3 protein: CASSLSPGVRNQPQHF
CDR3 DNA: TGTGCCAGCAGTTTAAGTCCGGGGGTAAGGAATCAGCCCCAGCATTTT
CDR3 length: 16
D gene: -
V gene: TRBV12-3/TRBV12-4
J gene: TRBJ1-5
clone size: -

CDR3 protein: CASSPLRDMGNEQFF
CDR3 DNA: TGTGCCAGCAGTCCTCTCCGTGATATGGGGAATGAGCAGTTCTTC
CDR3 length: 15
D gene: -
V gene: TRBV12-3/TRBV12-4
J gene: TRBJ2-1
clone size: -

CDR3 protein: CSVAVPRTGGDEQYF
CDR3 DNA: TGCAGTGTCGCGGTCCCTAGGACAGGGGGCGACGAGCAGTACTTC
CDR3 length: 15
D gene: TRBD1
V gene: TRBV20-1
J gene: TRBJ2-7
clone size: -

CDR3 protein: CASSLNLEETQYF
CDR3 DNA: TGTGCCAGCAGCTTAAATCTAGAAGAGACCCAGTACTTC
CDR3 length: 13
D gene: -
V gene: TRBV7-3
J gene: TRBJ2-5
clone size: few

CDR3 protein: CASSLGRGATEGAQYF
CDR3 DNA: TGTGCCAGCAGCTTGGGGCGGGGAGCCACGGAAGGTGCCCAGTACTTC
CDR3 length: 16
D gene: -
V gene: TRBV5-6
J gene: TRBJ2-7
clone size: -

CDR3 protein: CATLKAGDRTDTQYF
CDR3 DNA: TGTGCCACCTTGAAGGCCGGGGACCGCACAGATACGCAGTATTTT
CDR3 length: 15
D gene: -
V gene: TRBV6-2/TRBV6-3
J gene: TRBJ2-3
clone size: once

CDR3 protein: CASSPPGAGANVLTF
CDR3 DNA: TGTGCCAGCAGCCCCCCAGGGGCCGGGGCCAACGTCCTGACTTTC
CDR3 length: 15
D gene: -
V gene: TRBV14
J gene: TRBJ2-6
clone size: -

CDR3 protein: CAWSVSSLNNEQFF
CDR3 DNA: TGTGCCTGGAGTGTGAGTTCACTAAACAATGAGCAGTTCTTC
CDR3 length: 14
D gene: -
V gene: TRBV30
J gene: TRBJ2-1
clone size: -

CDR3 protein: CASSLQEYEQYF
CDR3 DNA: TGTGCCAGCAGCCTACAGGAGTACGAGCAGTACTTC
CDR3 length: 12
D gene: -
V gene: TRBV7-9
J gene: TRBJ2-7
clone size: -

CDR3 protein: CASSLAVARETQYF
CDR3 DNA: TGTGCCAGCAGTTTAGCCGTTGCGAGGGAGACCCAGTACTTC
CDR3 length: 14
D gene: -
V gene: TRBV12-3/TRBV12-4
J gene: TRBJ2-5
clone size: -

CDR3 protein: CASSRRDPAWVQYF
CDR3 DNA: TGTGCCAGCAGTCGCCGGGACCCCGCGTGGGTCCAGTACTTC
CDR3 length: 14
D gene: -
V gene: TRBV6-5
J gene: TRBJ2-7
clone size: -

CDR3 protein: CAISESISVRQYF
CDR3 DNA: TGTGCCATCAGTGAGTCGATTTCGGTGCGGCAGTATTTT
CDR3 length: 13
D gene: -
V gene: TRBV10-3
J gene: TRBJ2-3
clone size: few

CDR3 protein: CASAPSRDRGLYGEQFF
CDR3 DNA: TGTGCCAGCGCCCCGTCCCGGGACAGGGGGCTGTATGGTGAGCAGTTCTTC
CDR3 length: 17
D gene: TRBD1
V gene: TRBV12-3/TRBV12-4
J gene: TRBJ2-1
clone size: -

CDR3 protein: CASSARGDTGELFF
CDR3 DNA: TGTGCCAGCAGTGCCAGGGGTGACACCGGGGAGCTGTTTTTT
CDR3 length: 14
D gene: -
V gene: TRBV6-4
J gene: TRBJ2-2
clone size: -

CDR3 protein: CSVDRSGRASNEQFF
CDR3 DNA: TGCAGCGTTGATCGTAGCGGGAGGGCCAGTAATGAGCAGTTCTTC
CDR3 length: 15
D gene: TRBD2
V gene: TRBV29-1
J gene: TRBJ2-1
clone size: few

CDR3 protein: CASSLEVSGHEQFF
CDR3 DNA: TGCGCCAGCAGCTTGGAGGTCTCCGGCCATGAGCAGTTCTTC
CDR3 length: 14
D gene: -
V gene: TRBV5-1
J gene: TRBJ2-1
clone size: -

CDR3 protein: CASSYRDRAWRKRLEETQYF
CDR3 DNA: TGTGCCAGCAGTTACCGGGACAGGGCTTGGCGGAAACGACTTGAAGAGACCCAGTACTTC
CDR3 length: 20
D gene: TRBD1
V gene: TRBV2
J gene: TRBJ2-5
clone size: few

CDR3 protein: CASSVVPGSAGETSPLHF
CDR3 DNA: TGTGCCAGCAGTGTAGTACCGGGGAGCGCGGGGGAAACCTCACCCCTCCACTTT
CDR3 length: 18
D gene: -
V gene: TRBV2
J gene: TRBJ1-6
clone size: few

CDR3 protein: CASSRLAGGSLEQFF
CDR3 DNA: TGTGCCAGCAGCAGACTAGCGGGAGGCTCCCTGGAGCAGTTCTTC
CDR3 length: 15
D gene: TRBD2
V gene: TRBV7-9
J gene: TRBJ2-1
clone size: -

CDR3 protein: CASSIRASGSRETQYF
CDR3 DNA: TGTGCCAGTAGTATCCGGGCTAGCGGGAGCCGAGAGACCCAGTACTTC
CDR3 length: 16
D gene: TRBD2
V gene: TRBV19
J gene: TRBJ2-5
clone size: -

CDR3 protein: CASSLAGADTDTQYF
CDR3 DNA: TGTGCCAGCAGTCTAGCGGGAGCAGACACAGATACGCAGTATTTT
CDR3 length: 15
D gene: TRBD2
V gene: TRBV12-3/TRBV12-4
J gene: TRBJ2-3
clone size: -

CDR3 protein: CSARGGVLLAYEQYF
CDR3 DNA: TGCAGTGCTAGAGGCGGGGTTCTTTTAGCCTACGAGCAGTACTTC
CDR3 length: 15
D gene: -
V gene: TRBV20-1
J gene: TRBJ2-7
clone size: -

CDR3 protein: CASSEMDPEGLFF
CDR3 DNA: TGTGCCAGCAGTGAAATGGACCCAGAGGGACTGTTTTTT
CDR3 length: 13
D gene: -
V gene: TRBV6-1
J gene: TRBJ1-4
clone size: -

CDR3 protein: CSARGGRGRSNEQYF
CDR3 DNA: TGCAGTGCTAGAGGGGGCAGGGGGCGCAGCAATGAGCAGTACTTC
CDR3 length: 15
D gene: TRBD1
V gene: TRBV20-1
J gene: TRBJ2-7
clone size: -